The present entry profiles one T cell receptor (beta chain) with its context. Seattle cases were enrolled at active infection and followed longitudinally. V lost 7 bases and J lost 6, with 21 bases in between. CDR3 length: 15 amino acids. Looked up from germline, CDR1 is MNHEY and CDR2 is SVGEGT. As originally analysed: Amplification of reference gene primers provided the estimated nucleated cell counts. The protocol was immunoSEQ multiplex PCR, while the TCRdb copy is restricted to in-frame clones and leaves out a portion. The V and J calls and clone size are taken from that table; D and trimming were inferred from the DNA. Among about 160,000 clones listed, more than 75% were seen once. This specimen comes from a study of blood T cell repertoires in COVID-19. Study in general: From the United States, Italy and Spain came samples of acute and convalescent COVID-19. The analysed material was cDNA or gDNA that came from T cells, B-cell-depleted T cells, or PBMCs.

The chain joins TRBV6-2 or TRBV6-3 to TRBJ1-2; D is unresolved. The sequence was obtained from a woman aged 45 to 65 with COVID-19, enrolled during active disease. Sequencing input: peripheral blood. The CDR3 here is CASTSSEGALNGYTF. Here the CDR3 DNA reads TGTGCCAGCACTTCCTCTGAGGGTGCTCTGAATGGCTACACCTTC.